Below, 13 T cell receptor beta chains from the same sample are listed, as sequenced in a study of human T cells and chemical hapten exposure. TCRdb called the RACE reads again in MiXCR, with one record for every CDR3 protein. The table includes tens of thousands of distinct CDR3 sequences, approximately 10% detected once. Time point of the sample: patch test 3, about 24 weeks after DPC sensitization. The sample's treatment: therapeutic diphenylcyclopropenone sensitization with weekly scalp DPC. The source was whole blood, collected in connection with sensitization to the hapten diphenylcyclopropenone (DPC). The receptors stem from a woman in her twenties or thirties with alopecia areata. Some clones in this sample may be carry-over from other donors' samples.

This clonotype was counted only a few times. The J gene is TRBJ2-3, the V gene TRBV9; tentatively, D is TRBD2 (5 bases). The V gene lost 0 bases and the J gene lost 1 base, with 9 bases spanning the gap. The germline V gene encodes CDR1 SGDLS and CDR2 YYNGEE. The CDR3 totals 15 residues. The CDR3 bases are TGTGCCAGCAGCGTAGGTAGCGTGGGCACAGATACGCAGTATTTT. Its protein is CASSVGSVGTDTQYF.

CDR3 protein: CASSQDPNNNEQFF. The CDR3 DNA sequence: TGCGCCAGCAGCCAAGACCCGAATAATAATGAGCAGTTCTTC. The chain employs TRBV4-3 and TRBJ2-1; D is unresolved. CDR1 is LGHNA and CDR2 is YSLEER in the germline V gene. V shed 0 bases and J shed 7 bases, with 10 bases lying between them. The CDR3 contains 14 residues.

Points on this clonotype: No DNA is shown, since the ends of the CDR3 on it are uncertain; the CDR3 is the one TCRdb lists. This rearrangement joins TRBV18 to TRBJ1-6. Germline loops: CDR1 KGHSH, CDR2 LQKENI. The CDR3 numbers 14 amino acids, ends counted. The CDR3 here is CASSPRYRIHPSTF.

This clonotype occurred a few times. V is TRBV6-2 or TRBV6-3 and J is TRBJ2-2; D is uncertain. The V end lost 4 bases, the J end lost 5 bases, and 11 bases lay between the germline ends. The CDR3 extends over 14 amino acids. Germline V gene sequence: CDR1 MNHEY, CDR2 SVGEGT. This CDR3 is CASSSLWSTGELFF. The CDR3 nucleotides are TGTGCCAGCAGTTCCCTTTGGAGTACCGGGGAGCTGTTTTTT.

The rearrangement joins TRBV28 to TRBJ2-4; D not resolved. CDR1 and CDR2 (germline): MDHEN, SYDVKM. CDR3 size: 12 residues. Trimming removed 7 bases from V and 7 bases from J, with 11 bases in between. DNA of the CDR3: TGTGCCAGCACCCCCGACCAGAACATTCAGTACTTC. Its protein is CASTPDQNIQYF.

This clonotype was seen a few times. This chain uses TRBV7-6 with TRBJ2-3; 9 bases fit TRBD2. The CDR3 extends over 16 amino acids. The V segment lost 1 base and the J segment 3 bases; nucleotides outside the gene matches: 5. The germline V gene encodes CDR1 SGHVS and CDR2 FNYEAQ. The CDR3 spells CASSLGRSGRTDTQYF. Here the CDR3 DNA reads TGTGCCAGCAGCTTAGGTCGTAGCGGGAGAACAGATACGCAGTATTTT.

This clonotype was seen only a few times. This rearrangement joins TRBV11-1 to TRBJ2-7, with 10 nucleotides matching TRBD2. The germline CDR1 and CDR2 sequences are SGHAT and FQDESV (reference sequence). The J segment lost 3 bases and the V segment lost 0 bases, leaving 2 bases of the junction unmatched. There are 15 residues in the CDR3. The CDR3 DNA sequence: TGTGCCAGCAGCTTAGCGAGGACTAGCGGCTACGAGCAGTACTTC. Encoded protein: CASSLARTSGYEQYF.

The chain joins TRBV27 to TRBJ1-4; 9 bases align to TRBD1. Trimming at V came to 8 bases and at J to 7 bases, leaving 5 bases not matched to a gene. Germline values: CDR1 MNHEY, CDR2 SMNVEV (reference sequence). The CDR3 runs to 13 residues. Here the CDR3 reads CASATGGSEKLFF. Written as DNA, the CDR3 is TGTGCCAGCGCCACAGGGGGCTCTGAAAAACTGTTTTTT.

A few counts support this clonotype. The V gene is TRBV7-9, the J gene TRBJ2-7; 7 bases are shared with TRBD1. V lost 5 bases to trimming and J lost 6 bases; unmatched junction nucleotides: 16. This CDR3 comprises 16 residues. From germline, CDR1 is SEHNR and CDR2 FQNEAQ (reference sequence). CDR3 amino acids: CASSPNDRVRDPEQYF. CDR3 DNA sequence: TGTGCCAGCAGCCCAAACGACAGGGTGCGAGACCCCGAGCAGTACTTC.

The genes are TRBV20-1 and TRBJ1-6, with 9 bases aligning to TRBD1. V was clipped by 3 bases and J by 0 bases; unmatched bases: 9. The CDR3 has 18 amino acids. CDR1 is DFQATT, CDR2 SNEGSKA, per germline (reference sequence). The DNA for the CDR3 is TGCAGTGCTAGGCGAGGGACAGGGACAACCTCCTATAATTCACCCCTCCACTTT. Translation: CSARRGTGTTSYNSPLHF.

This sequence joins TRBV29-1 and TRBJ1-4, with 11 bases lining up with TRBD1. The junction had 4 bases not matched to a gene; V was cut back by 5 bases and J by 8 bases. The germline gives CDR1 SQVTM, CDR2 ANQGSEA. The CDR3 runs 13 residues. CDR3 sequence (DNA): TGCAGCGTTCCGGGACAGGGGGGAGAAAAACTGTTTTTT. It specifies CSVPGQGGEKLFF.

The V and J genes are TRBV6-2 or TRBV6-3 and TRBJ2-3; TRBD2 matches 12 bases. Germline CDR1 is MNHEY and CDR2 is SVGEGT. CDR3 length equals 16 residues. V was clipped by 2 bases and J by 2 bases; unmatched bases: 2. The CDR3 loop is CASSYGLAGLTDTQYF. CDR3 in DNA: TGTGCCAGCAGTTACGGACTAGCGGGGCTCACAGATACGCAGTATTTT.

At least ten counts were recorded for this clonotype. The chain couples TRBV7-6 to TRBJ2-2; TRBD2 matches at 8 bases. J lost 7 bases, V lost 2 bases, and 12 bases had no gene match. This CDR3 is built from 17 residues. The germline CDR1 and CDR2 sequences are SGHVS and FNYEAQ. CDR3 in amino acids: CASSLRPGLAGDGELFF. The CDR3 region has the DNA TGTGCCAGCAGCTTAAGGCCCGGACTAGCTGGGGACGGGGAGCTGTTTTTT.